This TCR beta chain was sequenced in a study of T cell responses to AZD1222 COVID-19 vaccine (dated by TCRdb to the early 2020s). Some background on the complete study: AZD1222 recipients given second doses at about 4 weeks or at about 12 weeks were pooled, since spike-specific TCR depth and breadth were not found to differ between the two schedules. TCR sequencing was performed for roughly 250 trial participants, of whom some 200 were given two doses of AZD1222 and approximately 25 were given two doses of MenACWY control vaccine. Trial participants were enrolled by age into subgroups of 18-55, 56-69 and 70-plus years, and roughly 150, 30 and 60 TCR-sequenced participants, respectively, were included in these subgroups.

Overall study results and their limits: Participants were mostly white British, with more females than males. The authors suggested clonal diversity may have been underestimated. Epitopes outside the regions mutated in the B.1.351 and B.1.1.7 variants were reportedly recognized by nearly half of the unique spike-specific TCRs. Only five to seven AZD1222 recipients were SARS-CoV-2 seropositive at baseline, limiting conclusions about previously exposed vaccinees. The 56-69-year group was small, and its depth increase did not reach significance, likely because of low power. Because no samples from the day 14 peak response were available, repertoires could be characterized only after the peak T cell response. The vaccine-associated CD4 TCRs covered the entire spike protein, and the dominant responses fell in regions 160-218 and 743-854. After two AZD1222 doses, both the breadth and the depth of spike-specific TCRs were significantly higher than at day 0 and than in MenACWY recipients.

According to the study, the label for this sample's time point signals: baseline before first vaccination. Vaccinee samples came from UK trials COV001 and COV002, including a single-blind randomized controlled phase 2/3 trial of AZD1222 (ChAdOx1 nCoV-19) in healthy adults. Trial participant PBMC samples were collected at day 0 and day 28 after the second dose for TCRbeta chain sequencing. The sample holds a few counts of this clone. Its target antigen remains unknown. No much larger clonotype is one base removed from it; base qualities were not supplied. Reading from cysteine to phenylalanine, the CDR3 counts 15 amino acids. Of all the DNA, just the CDR3 is kept, 45 bases in frame from base 1. For CDR1 and CDR2, the germline V gene lists SGHDT and YYEEEE. V and J lose 2 bases and 6 bases, and a span of 18 bases separates them. The CDR3 regions of human TCRbeta chains were analyzed by immunosequencing. In the source study's methods: TCRs in the repertoires were compared against a reference library of SARS-CoV-2-specific TCRs that had been generated with the MIRA antigen-specificity platform. Breadth meant the fraction of unique TCRs that were SARS-CoV-2-associated, whereas depth meant the fraction of total T cells that were SARS-CoV-2-associated. Using the MIRA data, each spike-specific TCR was mapped to the spike region that the TCR reacts to and placed in a CD4 or CD8 class. Log10-transformed breadth and depth values were compared by one-way ANOVA with Sidak's multiple comparisons tests. TCRdb mirrors the immuneACCESS table, restricted to in-frame sequences. Some clones are absent from its copies; in checked studies, under half trace to an unresolved V gene, and the reason for the others is unknown. D and trimming were read from the DNA, whereas the V and J calls and clone size are those reported in that table. The sample includes 60,000 to 80,000 clones, with less than 90% observed a single time. The ten largest clonotypes hold around 19% of the sample.

The V and J genes are TRBV5-6 and TRBJ2-7, with the D assignment possibly TRBD1 or TRBD2, given 5 matching bases for each. The sequence derives from an adult in good health. The sample consisted of peripheral blood, taken on day 0 of AZD1222 vaccination. The bases are TGTGCCAGCAGCTTTCTCGGGGACCTTGGTTTCGAGCAGTACTTC. Its protein reads: CASSFLGDLGFEQYF.